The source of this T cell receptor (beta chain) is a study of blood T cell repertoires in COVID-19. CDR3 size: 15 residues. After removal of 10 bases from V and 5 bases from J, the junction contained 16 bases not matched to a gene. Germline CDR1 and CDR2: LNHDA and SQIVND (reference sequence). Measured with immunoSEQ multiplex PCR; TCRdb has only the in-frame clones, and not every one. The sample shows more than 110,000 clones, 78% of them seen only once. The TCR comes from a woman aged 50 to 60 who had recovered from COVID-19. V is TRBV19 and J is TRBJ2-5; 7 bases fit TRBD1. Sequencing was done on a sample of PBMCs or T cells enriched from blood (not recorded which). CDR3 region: CAKDRRSPYRETQYF. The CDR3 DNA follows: TGTGCCAAGGACAGGCGGTCCCCCTACCGGGAGACCCAGTACTTC.